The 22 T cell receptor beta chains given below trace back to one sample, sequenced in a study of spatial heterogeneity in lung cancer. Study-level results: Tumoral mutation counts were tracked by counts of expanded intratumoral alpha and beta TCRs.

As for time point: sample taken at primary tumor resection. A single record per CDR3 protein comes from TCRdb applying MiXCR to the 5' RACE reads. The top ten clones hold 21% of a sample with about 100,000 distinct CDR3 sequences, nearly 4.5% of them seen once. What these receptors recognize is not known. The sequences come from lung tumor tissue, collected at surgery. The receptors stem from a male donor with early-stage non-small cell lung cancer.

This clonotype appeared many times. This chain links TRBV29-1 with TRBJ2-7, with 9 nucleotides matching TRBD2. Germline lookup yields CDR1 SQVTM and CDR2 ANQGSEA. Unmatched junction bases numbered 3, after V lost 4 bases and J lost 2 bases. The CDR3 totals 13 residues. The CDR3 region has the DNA TGCAGCGTTGTCCTAGCGGGGACCTACGAGCAGTACTTC. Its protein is CSVVLAGTYEQYF.

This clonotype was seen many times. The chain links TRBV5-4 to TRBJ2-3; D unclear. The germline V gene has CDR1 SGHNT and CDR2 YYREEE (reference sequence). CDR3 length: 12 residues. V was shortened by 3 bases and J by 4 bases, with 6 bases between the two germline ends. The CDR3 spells CASSYTPDTQYF. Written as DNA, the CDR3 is TGTGCCAGCAGCTATACCCCAGATACGCAGTATTTT.

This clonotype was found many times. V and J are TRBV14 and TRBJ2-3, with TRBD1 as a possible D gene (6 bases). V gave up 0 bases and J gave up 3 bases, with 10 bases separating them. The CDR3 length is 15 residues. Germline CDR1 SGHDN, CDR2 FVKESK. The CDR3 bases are TGTGCCAGCAGCCAAGACAGGGGATCAACAGATACGCAGTATTTT. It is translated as CASSQDRGSTDTQYF.

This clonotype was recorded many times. The CDR3 DNA reads as TGTGCCAGCAGTTTATCGGGGACAGGGGTCCCCGTAAACATTCAGTACTTC. It codes for CASSLSGTGVPVNIQYF. The chain links TRBV28 to TRBJ2-4; the match to TRBD1 covers 10 bases. Germline values: CDR1 MDHEN, CDR2 SYDVKM. V gave up 1 base and J gave up 6 bases; unmatched junction bases: 9. There are 17 residues in the CDR3.

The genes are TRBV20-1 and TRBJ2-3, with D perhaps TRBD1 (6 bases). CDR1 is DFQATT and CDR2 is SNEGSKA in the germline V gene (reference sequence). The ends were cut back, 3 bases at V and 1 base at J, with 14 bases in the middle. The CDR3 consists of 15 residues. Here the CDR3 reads CSASLWGQGTDTQYF. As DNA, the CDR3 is TGCAGTGCTAGTCTCTGGGGGCAGGGCACAGATACGCAGTATTTT.

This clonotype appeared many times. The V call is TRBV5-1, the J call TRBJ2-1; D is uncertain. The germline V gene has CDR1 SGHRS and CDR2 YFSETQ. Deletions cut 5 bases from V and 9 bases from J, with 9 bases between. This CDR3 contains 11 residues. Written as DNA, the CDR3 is TGCGCCAGCAGTGGGGTAGGTGAGCAGTTCTTC. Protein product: CASSGVGEQFF.

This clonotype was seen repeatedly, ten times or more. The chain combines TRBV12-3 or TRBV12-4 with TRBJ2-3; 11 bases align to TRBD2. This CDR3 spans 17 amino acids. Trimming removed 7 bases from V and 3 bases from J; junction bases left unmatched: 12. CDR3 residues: CASTSPTSGTGTDTQYF. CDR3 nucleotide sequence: TGTGCCAGCACCTCCCCGACTAGCGGGACTGGAACAGATACGCAGTATTTT.

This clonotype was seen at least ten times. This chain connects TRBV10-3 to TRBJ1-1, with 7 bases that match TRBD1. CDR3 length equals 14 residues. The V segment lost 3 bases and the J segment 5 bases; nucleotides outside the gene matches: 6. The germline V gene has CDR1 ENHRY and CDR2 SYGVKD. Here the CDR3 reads CAISEGGRGTEAFF. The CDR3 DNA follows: TGTGCCATCAGTGAAGGGGGCCGGGGAACTGAAGCTTTCTTT.

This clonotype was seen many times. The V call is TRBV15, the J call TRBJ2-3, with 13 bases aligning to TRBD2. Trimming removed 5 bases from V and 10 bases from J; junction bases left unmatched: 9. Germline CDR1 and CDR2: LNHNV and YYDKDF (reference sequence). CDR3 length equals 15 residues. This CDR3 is CATSSRTSGGLAQYF. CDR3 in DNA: TGTGCCACCAGCTCCCGGACTAGCGGGGGCTTGGCGCAGTATTTT.

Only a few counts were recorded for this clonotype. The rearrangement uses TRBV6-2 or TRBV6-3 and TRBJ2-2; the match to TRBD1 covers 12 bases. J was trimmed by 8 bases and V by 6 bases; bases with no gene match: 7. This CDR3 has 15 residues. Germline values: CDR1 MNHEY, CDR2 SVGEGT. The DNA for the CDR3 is TGTGCCAGCAGCCGCCGGGACAGGGGGCTGGGGGAGCTGTTTTTT. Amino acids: CASSRRDRGLGELFF.

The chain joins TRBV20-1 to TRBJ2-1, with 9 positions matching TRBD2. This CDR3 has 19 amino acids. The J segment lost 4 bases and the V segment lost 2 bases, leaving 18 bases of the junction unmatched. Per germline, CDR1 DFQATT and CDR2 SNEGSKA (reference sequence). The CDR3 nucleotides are TGCAGTGCTAGATCCCCTTTCCGCTCCCTAGCGGGGCTATACAATGAGCAGTTCTTC. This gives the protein CSARSPFRSLAGLYNEQFF.

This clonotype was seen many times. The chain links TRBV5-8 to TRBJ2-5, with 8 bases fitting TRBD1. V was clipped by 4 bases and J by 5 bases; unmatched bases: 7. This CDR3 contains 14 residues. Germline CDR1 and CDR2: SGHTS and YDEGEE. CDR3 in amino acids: CASSVRTGSETQYF. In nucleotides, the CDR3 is TGTGCCAGCAGCGTACGGACAGGGTCGGAGACCCAGTACTTC.

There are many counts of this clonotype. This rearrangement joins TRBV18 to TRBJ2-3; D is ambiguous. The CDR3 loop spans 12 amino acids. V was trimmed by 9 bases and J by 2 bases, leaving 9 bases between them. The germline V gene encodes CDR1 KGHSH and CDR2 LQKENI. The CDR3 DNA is TGTGCCAGTAACGCGGACACAGATACGCAGTATTTT. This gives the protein CASNADTDTQYF.

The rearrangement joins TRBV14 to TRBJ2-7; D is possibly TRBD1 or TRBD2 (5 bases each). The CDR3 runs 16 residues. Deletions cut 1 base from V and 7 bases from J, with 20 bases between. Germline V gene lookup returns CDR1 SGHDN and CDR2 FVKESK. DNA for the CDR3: TGTGCCAGCAGCCAAGGACAACATTATGGGGGTTTTGAGCAGTACTTC. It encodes CASSQGQHYGGFEQYF.

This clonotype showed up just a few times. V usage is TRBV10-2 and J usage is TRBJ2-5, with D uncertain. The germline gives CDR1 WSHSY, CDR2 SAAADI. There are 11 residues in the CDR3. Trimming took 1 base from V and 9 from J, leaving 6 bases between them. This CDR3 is CASSEFGPQYF. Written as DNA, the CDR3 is TGCGCCAGCAGTGAGTTCGGGCCCCAGTACTTC.

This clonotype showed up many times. The chain's CDR3 is CASSYYREFQPQHF. The CDR3 nucleotides read TGTGCCAGCAGTTACTACAGGGAGTTTCAGCCCCAGCATTTT. V usage is TRBV28 and J usage is TRBJ1-5; a possible D gene is TRBD1 (6 bases). CDR3 length: 14 residues. CDR1 and CDR2 from the germline V gene are MDHEN and SYDVKM. Trimming took off 4 bases at V and 6 bases at J, with 13 bases between the two ends.

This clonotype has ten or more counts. CDR3 residues: CASSHVHMGVGKETQYF. For the CDR3, the DNA is TGCGCCAGCAGCCATGTCCACATGGGGGTCGGGAAAGAGACCCAGTACTTC. The chain employs TRBV4-1 and TRBJ2-5; either TRBD1 or TRBD2 may fit D (5 bases each). Per the germline V gene, CDR1 is MGHRA and CDR2 is YSYEKL. The CDR3 covers 17 residues. V shed 3 bases and J shed 3 bases, with 20 bases lying between them.

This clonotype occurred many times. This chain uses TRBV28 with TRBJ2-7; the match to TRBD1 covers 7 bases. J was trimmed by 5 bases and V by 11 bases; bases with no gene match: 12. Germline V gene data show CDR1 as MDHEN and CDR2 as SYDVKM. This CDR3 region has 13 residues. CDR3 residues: CAAGGVRRDEQYF. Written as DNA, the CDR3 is TGTGCCGCAGGGGGTGTCCGACGAGACGAGCAGTACTTC.

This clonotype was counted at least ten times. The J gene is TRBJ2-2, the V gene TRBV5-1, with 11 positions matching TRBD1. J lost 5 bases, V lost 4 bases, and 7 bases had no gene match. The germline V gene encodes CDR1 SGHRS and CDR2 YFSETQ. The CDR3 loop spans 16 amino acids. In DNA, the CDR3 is TGCGCCAGCAGCCCGGACAGGGGGCAATCTACCGGGGAGCTGTTTTTT. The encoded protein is CASSPDRGQSTGELFF.

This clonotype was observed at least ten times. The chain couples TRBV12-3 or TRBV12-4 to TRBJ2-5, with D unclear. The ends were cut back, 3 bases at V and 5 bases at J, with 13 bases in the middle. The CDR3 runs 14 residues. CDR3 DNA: TGTGCCAGCAGTTTCGCTTCCATTCGGGAGACCCAGTACTTC. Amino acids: CASSFASIRETQYF.

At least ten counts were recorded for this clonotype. CDR3: CASSQGVRTDTQYF. DNA of the CDR3: TGTGCCAGCAGCCAAGGAGTGAGGACAGATACGCAGTATTTT. The V call is TRBV11-2, the J call TRBJ2-3; no clear D gene. Germline V lookup: CDR1 SGHAT, CDR2 FQNNGV. Trimming shortened V by 5 bases and J by 3 bases, and 12 bases separated the two germline ends. CDR3 size: 14 residues.

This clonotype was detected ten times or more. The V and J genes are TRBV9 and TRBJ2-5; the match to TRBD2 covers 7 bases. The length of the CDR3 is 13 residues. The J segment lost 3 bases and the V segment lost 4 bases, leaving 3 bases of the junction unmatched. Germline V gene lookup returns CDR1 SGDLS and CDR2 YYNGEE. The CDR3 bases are TGTGCCAGCAGCTCCCTAGCGGAAGAGACCCAGTACTTC. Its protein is CASSSLAEETQYF. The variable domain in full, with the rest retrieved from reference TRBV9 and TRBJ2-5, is DSGVTQTPKHLITATGQRVTLRCSPRSGDLSVYWYQQSLDQGLQFLIQYYNGEERAKGNILERFSAQQFPDLHSELNLSSLELGDSALYFCASSSLAEETQYFGPGTRLLVL.